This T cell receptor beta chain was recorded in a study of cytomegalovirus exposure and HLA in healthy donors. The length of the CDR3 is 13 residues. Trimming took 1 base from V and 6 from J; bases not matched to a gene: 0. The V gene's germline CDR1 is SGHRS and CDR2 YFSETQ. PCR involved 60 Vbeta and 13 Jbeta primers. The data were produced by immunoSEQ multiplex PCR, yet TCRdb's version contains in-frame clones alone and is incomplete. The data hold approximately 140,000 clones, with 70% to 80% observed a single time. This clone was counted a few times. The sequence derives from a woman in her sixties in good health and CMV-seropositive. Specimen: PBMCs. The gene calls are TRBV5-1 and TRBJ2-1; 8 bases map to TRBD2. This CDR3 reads CASSLLAGNEQFF. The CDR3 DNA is TGCGCCAGCAGCTTGCTAGCGGGCAATGAGCAGTTCTTC.